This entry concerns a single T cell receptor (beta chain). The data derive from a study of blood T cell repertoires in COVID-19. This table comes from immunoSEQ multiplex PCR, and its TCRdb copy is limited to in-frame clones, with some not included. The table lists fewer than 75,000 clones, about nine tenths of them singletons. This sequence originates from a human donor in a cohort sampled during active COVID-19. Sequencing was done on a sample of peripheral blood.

The chain's CDR3 is CASSCPDRDKEKLFF. CDR3 nucleotide sequence: TGTGCCAGCAGTTGTCCGGACAGGGACAAGGAAAAACTGTTTTTT. The chain combines TRBV27 with TRBJ1-4; TRBD1 agrees at 8 bases. This CDR3 comprises 15 residues. The trim removed 4 bases at V and 8 bases at J, leaving 9 bases unmatched. Germline V lookup: CDR1 MNHEY, CDR2 SMNVEV (reference sequence).